This TCR beta chain was sequenced during a study of shared clonotypes between healthy human individuals. Generated by immunoSEQ multiplex PCR, the TCRdb table keeps only in-frame clones and is missing some. The table lists 2.3 million or so clones, approximately 93% of them singletons, with around 0.4% in the top ten. The germline gives CDR1 SQVTM, CDR2 ANQGSEA. V shed 5 bases, J shed 2 bases, and the junction held 7 bases outside the gene matches. The CDR3 consists of 16 residues. The sequencing input was naive CD4+ T cells from PBMCs. The subset here: CD45RA+ positively selected. The chain uses TRBV29-1 and TRBJ2-1, with TRBD1 identical over 12 bases. This clonotype was obtained from a man in his late teens or twenties in good health. Some clones in this sample may be carry-over from other donors' samples. CDR3 sequence reads: CSVLGGDRGPYNEQFF. DNA for the CDR3: TGCAGCGTTCTCGGGGGGGACAGGGGGCCCTACAATGAGCAGTTCTTC.